One and the same sample provided the 27 T cell receptor beta chains below, sequenced in a study of T cell repertoires in cytomegalovirus infection. MiXCR, run by TCRdb on the reads, gives a single entry per CDR3 protein. Of about 530,000 distinct CDR3 sequences listed, 26% are singletons. Sequencing input: PBMCs. All receptors come from a human donor in good health (CMV status not recorded). Some clones in this sample may be carry-over from other donors' samples.

This chain uses TRBV19 with TRBJ2-2, with TRBD2 matching over 11 bases. This CDR3 spans 17 amino acids. V trimming: 5 bases; J trimming: 1 base; junction bases outside the gene matches: 6. Looked up from germline, CDR1 is LNHDA and CDR2 is SQIVND (reference sequence). CDR3 bases: TGTGCCAGTAGTGTCCCCGGGACTAGCGGGAACACCGGGGAGCTGTTTTTT. Translation: CASSVPGTSGNTGELFF. The whole variable domain, filled in from reference TRBV19 and TRBJ2-2, reads DGGITQSPKYLFRKEGQNVTLSCEQNLNHDAMYWYRQDPGQGLRLIYYSQIVNDFQKGDIAEGYSVSREKKESFPLTVTSAQKNPTAFYLCASSVPGTSGNTGELFFGEGSRLTVL.

This clonotype has more than one count but fewer than ten. The genes are TRBV6-5 and TRBJ1-4; TRBD1 might be the D (5 bases). Trimming shortened V by 0 bases and J by 0 bases, and 14 bases separated the two germline ends. The CDR3 is 18 amino acids. CDR1 is MNHEY, CDR2 SVGAGI, per germline. The CDR3 sequence is CASSYSRGVGATNEKLFF. In nucleotides, the CDR3 is TGTGCCAGCAGTTACTCAAGAGGGGTCGGGGCAACTAATGAAAAACTGTTTTTT.

The V gene is TRBV5-1, the J gene TRBJ2-1, with 15 bases identical to TRBD2. The V gene end was trimmed by 4 bases and the J gene end by 10 bases; junction bases not matched to a gene: 9. The germline V gene has CDR1 SGHRS and CDR2 YFSETQ. The CDR3 totals 16 residues. The CDR3 bases are TGCGCCAGCAGCCGAGGACTAGCGGGAGGGCTGGGCGAGCAGTTCTTC. Protein: CASSRGLAGGLGEQFF.

The table lists this clonotype with a few counts. The chain employs TRBV6-5 and TRBJ2-1, with D unresolved. This CDR3 comprises 15 residues. Germline-derived CDR1 and CDR2 are MNHEY and SVGAGI. Trimming pared 1 base from V and 0 bases from J, leaving 7 bases between. CDR3 bases: TGTGCCAGCAGTTACTGGGGAAGCTCCTACAATGAGCAGTTCTTC. It is translated as CASSYWGSSYNEQFF.

The V and J genes are TRBV5-8 and TRBJ2-7; D remains ambiguous. CDR1 SGHTS and CDR2 YDEGEE come from the germline V gene. The V gene lost 2 bases and the J gene lost 7 bases, with 7 bases spanning the gap. CDR3 length: 11 residues. The CDR3 DNA reads TGTGCCAGCAGCTTCGGGCGAGAGCAGTACGTC. Residues: CASSFGREQYV.

V is TRBV23-1 and J is TRBJ2-1, with D tentatively TRBD1 (5 bases). TRBV23-1 is an ORF, and what it does is uncertain. The CDR3 consists of 16 residues. Between the trimmed V and J ends, which lost 5 bases and 4 bases, there was a span of 18 bases. The CDR3 DNA sequence: TGCGCCAGCAGTTCAAAGGACACCGACCAGTACAATGAGCAGTTCTTC. Translated: CASSSKDTDQYNEQFF.

In its sample, this clonotype was seen many times. The rearrangement joins TRBV7-2 to TRBJ2-5; TRBD2 might be the D (5 bases). The V and J ends lost 2 bases and 4 bases respectively, with 11 bases between them. The CDR3 has 14 residues. Germline-derived CDR1 and CDR2 are SGHTA and FQGNSA. The CDR3 region has the DNA TGTGCCAGCAGCTTAATAGCGAAGGGAGAGACCCAGTACTTC. Translation gives CASSLIAKGETQYF. Looking up the rest from reference TRBV7-2 and TRBJ2-5 gives the full variable domain: GAGVSQSPSNKVTEKGKDVELRCDPISGHTALYWYRQSLGQGLEFLIYFQGNSAPDKSGLPSDRFSAERTGGSVSTLTIQRTQQEDSAVYLCASSLIAKGETQYFGPGTRLLVL.

Many counts were recorded for this clonotype. The chain links TRBV7-8 to TRBJ2-1; 7 bases map to TRBD2. The CDR3 has 13 residues. Trimming took 11 bases from V and 2 from J; bases not matched to a gene: 6. Germline lookup yields CDR1 SGHVS and CDR2 FQNEAQ. CDR3 sequence: CAAGAGAYNEQFF. The CDR3 DNA follows: TGTGCCGCGGGCGCGGGAGCCTACAATGAGCAGTTCTTC. Supplemented by reference TRBV7-8 and TRBJ2-1, the full variable domain reads GAGVSQSPRYKVAKRGQDVALRCDPISGHVSLFWYQQALGQGPEFLTYFQNEAQLDKSGLPSDRFFAERPEGSVSTLKIQRTQQEDSAVYLCAAGAGAYNEQFFGPGTRLTVL.

The chain joins TRBV10-2 to TRBJ2-1; D possibly corresponds to TRBD1 (6 bases). The CDR3 extends over 18 amino acids. Trimming pared 1 base from V and 5 bases from J, leaving 21 bases between. CDR1 and CDR2 from the germline V gene are WSHSY and SAAADI. CDR3 region: CASSELVSTAGVNNEQFF. In DNA, the CDR3 is TGCGCCAGCAGTGAGTTAGTATCGACGGCAGGGGTAAACAATGAGCAGTTCTTC.

The chain uses TRBV25-1 and TRBJ1-1; D is unclear. Trimming left V 4 bases short and J 1 base short, with 10 bases between. Germline CDR1 MGHDK, CDR2 SYGVNS. The CDR3 runs 14 residues. Here the CDR3 DNA reads TGTGCCAGCAGTGGAGGGAATAGGAACACTGAAGCTTTCTTT. It translates to CASSGGNRNTEAFF.

The CDR3 DNA sequence: TGCAGTGCTAGAGATGGAAGGGGGCAAGAAAAACTGTTTTTT. Translating gives CSARDGRGQEKLFF. V is TRBV20-1 and J is TRBJ1-4; TRBD1 aligns across 7 bases. Trimming removed 0 bases from V and 8 bases from J; junction bases left unmatched: 6. There are 14 residues in the CDR3. Germline CDR1 reads DFQATT; CDR2 reads SNEGSKA (reference sequence).

This clonotype appeared a few times. V is TRBV20-1 and J is TRBJ2-3; the D is unclear. The CDR3 runs to 12 residues. V lost 6 bases to trimming and J lost 3 bases, with 10 bases between them. Germline-derived CDR1 and CDR2 are DFQATT and SNEGSKA (reference sequence). CDR3: CSARITTDTQYF. As DNA, the CDR3 is TGCAGTGCCCGGATCACGACAGATACGCAGTATTTT.

The chain employs TRBV20-1 and TRBJ1-5; TRBD1 is a possible D gene (6 bases). This CDR3 is built from 14 residues. Germline assignment: CDR1 DFQATT and CDR2 SNEGSKA (reference sequence). The V gene lost 6 bases and the J gene lost 2 bases, with 14 bases spanning the gap. The CDR3 region has the DNA TGCAGTGCCGCCCAGGGGAGCCGCAATCAGCCCCAGCATTTT. This gives the protein CSAAQGSRNQPQHF.

This clonotype showed up just a few times. The J gene is TRBJ1-1, the V gene TRBV7-9; D call uncertain. With 3 bases removed from V and 0 bases from J, the gap between germline ends came to 11 bases. CDR3 length: 15 residues. CDR1 and CDR2 (germline): SEHNR, FQNEAQ (reference sequence). The DNA for the CDR3 is TGTGCCAGCAGCTTTGGGAGTGTCATGAACACTGAAGCTTTCTTT. Its protein is CASSFGSVMNTEAFF.

The J gene is TRBJ2-4, the V gene TRBV15; the match to TRBD2 covers 9 bases. The CDR3 contains 16 residues. V trimming: 1 base; J trimming: 6 bases; junction bases outside the gene matches: 7. Germline V lookup: CDR1 LNHNV, CDR2 YYDKDF (reference sequence). The chain's CDR3 is CATSRVAGGPVNIQYF. The CDR3 DNA reads TGTGCCACCAGCAGAGTGGCGGGAGGGCCTGTAAACATTCAGTACTTC.

This chain connects TRBV18 to TRBJ2-5; no definite D call. The CDR3 totals 14 residues. The V end lost 0 bases, the J end lost 1 base, and 6 bases lay between the germline ends. Germline values: CDR1 KGHSH, CDR2 LQKENI. This CDR3 is CASSPPALQETQYF. CDR3 DNA: TGTGCCAGCTCACCACCGGCCCTCCAAGAGACCCAGTACTTC. The whole variable domain, remainder taken from reference TRBV18 and TRBJ2-5, is NAGVMQNPRHLVRRRGQEARLRCSPMKGHSHVYWYRQLPEEGLKFMVYLQKENIIDESGMPKERFSAEFPKEGPSILRIQQVVRGDSAAYFCASSPPALQETQYFGPGTRLLVL.

This clonotype has only one observation. V is TRBV5-1 and J is TRBJ2-3, with D tentatively TRBD2 (7 bases). CDR3 length: 14 residues. Trimming removed 1 base at V and 5 bases at J, with 11 bases between. Germline CDR1 is SGHRS and CDR2 is YFSETQ. Here the CDR3 DNA reads TGCGCCAGCAGCTTGCGGGGGGCTGGAGATACGCAGTATTTT. Translation: CASSLRGAGDTQYF. Based on the CDR3 plus reference TRBV5-1 and TRBJ2-3, the full variable domain is KAGVTQTPRYLIKTRGQQVTLSCSPISGHRSVSWYQQTPGQGLQFLFEYFSETQRNKGNFPGRFSGRQFSNSRSEMNVSTLELGDSALYLCASSLRGAGDTQYFGPGTRLTVL.

This chain links TRBV10-3 with TRBJ2-7, with 7 positions matching TRBD2. This CDR3 comprises 13 residues. The J segment lost 4 bases and the V segment lost 6 bases, leaving 6 bases of the junction unmatched. Germline values: CDR1 ENHRY, CDR2 SYGVKD. The CDR3 reads CAISRSGGYEQYV. The CDR3 DNA reads TGTGCCATCAGCCGGTCGGGAGGTTACGAGCAGTACGTC.

This clonotype was seen at least ten times. The rearrangement uses TRBV7-9 and TRBJ1-6; D is undetermined. The CDR3 is 16 residues long. V dropped 5 bases and J dropped 5 bases, with 16 bases sitting between them. Germline loops: CDR1 SEHNR, CDR2 FQNEAQ (reference sequence). The CDR3 coding sequence is TGTGCCAGCAGCGCCCGTTCGGCAGCCGATAATTCACCCCTCCACTTT. It specifies CASSARSAADNSPLHF.

This clonotype came up many times. The V call is TRBV7-2, the J call TRBJ2-3; 12 bases align to TRBD2. The CDR3 loop spans 13 amino acids. Looked up from germline, CDR1 is SGHTA and CDR2 is FQGNSA. V shed 4 bases, J shed 10 bases, and the junction held 3 bases outside the gene matches. The CDR3 is CASSSLAGGPQYF. The CDR3 DNA reads TGTGCCAGCAGCTCCCTAGCGGGAGGGCCGCAGTATTTT.

This clonotype was recorded a few times. The chain links TRBV7-6 to TRBJ1-4; no definite D call. The germline V and J ends were trimmed by 4 bases and 10 bases, with 19 bases remaining between them. CDR3 length: 15 amino acids. The germline CDR1 and CDR2 sequences are SGHVS and FNYEAQ. CDR3 protein: CASSSSVGRVGKLFF. The CDR3 DNA is TGTGCCAGCAGCTCCTCGGTCGGACGAGTGGGAAAACTGTTTTTT.

As DNA, the CDR3 is TGTGCCAGCAGCTTAGAAGCGGACCGAGGAGCTTTCTTT. It codes for CASSLEADRGAFF. V usage is TRBV7-9 and J usage is TRBJ1-1; the D is unclear. Germline assignment: CDR1 SEHNR and CDR2 FQNEAQ (reference sequence). Trimming removed 1 base from V and 10 bases from J, with 13 bases in between. This CDR3 is built from 13 residues. Full variable domain (rest looked up from reference TRBV7-9 and TRBJ1-1): DTGVSQNPRHKITKRGQNVTFRCDPISEHNRLYWYRQTLGQGPEFLTYFQNEAQLEKSRLLSDRFSAERPKGSFSTLEIQRTEQGDSAMYLCASSLEADRGAFFGQGTRLTVV.

This clonotype was detected a few times. The chain couples TRBV6-2 or TRBV6-3 to TRBJ2-1; D not resolved. CDR1 is MNHEY, CDR2 SVGEGT, per germline. V dropped 0 bases and J dropped 12 bases, with 18 bases sitting between them. This CDR3 is 15 amino acids long. The chain's CDR3 is CASSYSRAGSGVQFF. The CDR3 nucleotides read TGTGCCAGCAGTTACTCCCGTGCAGGTTCGGGTGTGCAGTTCTTC.

Of note for this clonotype: A clone one base away is much larger, so this may be a read error. This sequence joins TRBV7-2 and TRBJ2-7; a possible D gene is TRBD1 (5 bases). The CDR3 is 12 amino acids. The germline V and J ends were trimmed by 4 bases and 6 bases, with 10 bases remaining between them. Germline CDR1 SGHTA, CDR2 FQGNSA. This CDR3 reads CASSSRVCEQYF. CDR3 sequence (DNA): TGTGCCAGCAGCTCCAGGGTTTGCGAGCAGTACTTC.

This clonotype occurred a few times. This chain uses TRBV2 with TRBJ1-2; possibly TRBD1 for D (6 bases). V was trimmed by 1 base and J by 4 bases, leaving 10 bases between them. The CDR3 runs to 14 residues. Germline CDR1 is SNHLY and CDR2 is FYNNEI. CDR3 DNA: TGTGCCAGCAGTGAAGTTCAGGACAGCTATGGCTACACCTTC. Its protein product is CASSEVQDSYGYTF.

The chain uses TRBV7-3 and TRBJ2-3, with D possibly TRBD1 on 6 matching bases. The CDR3 spans 16 residues. Germline V lookup: CDR1 SGHTA, CDR2 FQGTGA. Between the trimmed V and J ends, which lost 5 bases and 5 bases, there was a span of 20 bases. The CDR3 reads CASSPIGGLVGDTQYF. The CDR3 DNA follows: TGTGCCAGCAGCCCTATTGGGGGCCTAGTAGGAGATACGCAGTATTTT.

This clonotype was counted at least ten times. The rearrangement joins TRBV28 to TRBJ2-5; TRBD1 agrees at 9 bases. V was clipped by 4 bases and J by 2 bases; unmatched bases: 2. This CDR3 comprises 14 residues. Germline CDR1 MDHEN, CDR2 SYDVKM. DNA of the CDR3: TGTGCCAGCAGTTGGGGACAGGGACAAGAGACCCAGTACTTC. This gives the protein CASSWGQGQETQYF.